This T cell receptor (beta chain) stems from a study of Graves' ophthalmopathy and Graves' hyperthyroidism. Study results and limitations: Blood contained most expanded thyroid clonotypes exceeding 0.001 frequency. With about 87% sensitivity and 70% to 82% specificity, a 13-signature model separated ophthalmopathy from stable hyperthyroidism.

PBMCs were isolated by Ficoll-Paque density gradient centrifugation, using around 10 ml of fresh peripheral blood as the starting material. This clonotype was counted many times. What it binds is unknown. From germline, CDR1 is SNHLY and CDR2 FYNNEI. V was clipped by 3 bases and J by 3 bases, with 11 bases between them. The CDR3 extends over 14 amino acids. Beta-chain TCR CDR3 regions were amplified from RNA transcripts. HTBI primers served in a first-round RT-PCR, which a second-round multiplex PCR followed. Via MiXCR, TCRdb re-called the multiplex PCR reads, giving one row per CDR3 protein. Counted here are some 250,000 distinct CDR3 sequences, around 45% occurring once; the ten biggest clones make up roughly 50%.

The chain is built from TRBV2 and TRBJ1-2, with D maybe TRBD1 (6 bases). The sequencing input was peripheral blood. The receptor was derived from an adult man with Graves' ophthalmopathy. The CDR3 DNA follows: TGTGCCAGCAGTGATATTAGGGGGGACTATGGCTACACCTTC. It encodes CASSDIRGDYGYTF.